This TCR beta chain comes out of a study of cytotoxic CD8 clonotypes in ibrutinib-treated CLL. About the study: The patient breakdown showed roughly ten relapsed/refractory and about 16 treatment-naive cases, with fewer than 18 IGHV unmutated. Response samples were obtained once patients had received a median around 12 months of treatment, range 6 to 36.

The targeted sequencing depth was 1 in 200,000 to 1 in 1 million T cells. Measured with immunoSEQ multiplex PCR; TCRdb has only the in-frame clones, and not every one. The sample records approximately 350,000 clones, roughly 71% being singletons. General study results and limits: In comparison with age-matched healthy donors, baseline clonality was higher and tracked circulating CD8+ T-cell counts.

Of note for this clone: Its specificity is not known.

V shed 5 bases, J shed 1 base, and the junction held 8 bases outside the gene matches. Germline V gene data show CDR1 as SGHVS and CDR2 as FNYEAQ. The CDR3 is made up of 16 amino acids. The sequence was collected from a human donor with chronic lymphocytic leukemia. The chain has TRBV7-6 and TRBJ2-3; TRBD1 aligns across 8 bases. Specimen: PBMCs, collected after 36 months of ibrutinib treatment. CDR3 coding DNA: TGTGCCAGCAGCCGGACAGGGAAGATCGGCACAGATACGCAGTATTTT. Protein sequence: CASSRTGKIGTDTQYF.